The 24 T cell receptor beta chains below come from one sample, sequenced in a study of identical twins. TCRdb called the 5' RACE reads again in MiXCR, with one record for every CDR3 protein. Of 450,000 or so distinct CDR3 sequences listed, more than 13% are singletons. The same specimen was also included in a second study, on yellow fever vaccine responses in identical twins.

Sequenced input: CD4+ T cells sorted from blood. The receptors were gathered from a woman in her late teens or twenties in good health.

The rearrangement links TRBV11-2 to TRBJ2-1; 10 bases are a match to TRBD2. With 2 bases clipped from V and 4 bases from J, the junction kept 2 bases outside the gene matches. The CDR3 loop spans 15 amino acids. The germline gives CDR1 SGHAT, CDR2 FQNNGV. The CDR3 sequence is CASSLKRGGYNEQFF. DNA of the CDR3: TGTGCCAGCAGCTTAAAGCGGGGGGGTTACAATGAGCAGTTCTTC. Together with reference TRBV11-2 and TRBJ2-1, the CDR3 gives the full variable domain: EAGVAQSPRYKIIEKRQSVAFWCNPISGHATLYWYQQILGQGPKLLIQFQNNGVVDDSQLPKDRFSAERLKGVDSTLKIQPAKLEDSAVYLCASSLKRGGYNEQFFGPGTRLTVL.

The J gene is TRBJ2-7, the V gene TRBV13; D is undetermined. Looked up from germline, CDR1 is PRHDT and CDR2 is FYEKMQ (reference sequence). Trimming left V 6 bases short and J 0 bases short, with 12 bases between. CDR3 size: 14 residues. CDR3 bases: TGTGCCAGCAGTAGCTCGAGGAGCTCCTACGAGCAGTACTTC. Protein: CASSSSRSSYEQYF.

The chain recombines TRBV5-1 with TRBJ2-3; 9 positions match TRBD1. V gave up 6 bases and J gave up 0 bases; unmatched junction bases: 8. The CDR3 has 16 residues. Per germline, CDR1 SGHRS and CDR2 YFSETQ. This chain's CDR3 is CASKRQGEGSTDTQYF. CDR3 nucleotides: TGCGCCAGCAAAAGACAGGGGGAAGGTAGCACAGATACGCAGTATTTT.

The rearrangement joins TRBV11-2 to TRBJ2-7, with TRBD2 identical over 7 bases. V gave up 5 bases and J gave up 2 bases; unmatched junction bases: 12. This CDR3 is built from 16 residues. Looked up from germline, CDR1 is SGHAT and CDR2 is FQNNGV. CDR3 protein: CASSPAPSGETYEQYF. CDR3 coding DNA: TGTGCCAGCAGCCCAGCCCCTAGCGGAGAAACCTACGAGCAGTACTTC.

This clonotype showed up many times. The chain uses TRBV12-3 or TRBV12-4 and TRBJ2-1, with a weak D call TRBD1 (5 bases). This CDR3 has 15 residues. V was shortened by 7 bases and J by 11 bases, with 24 bases between the two germline ends. The CDR3 DNA reads TGTGCCAGCACCATGACAGTCAACGACCCTAAAAAGCAGTTCTTC. It encodes CASTMTVNDPKKQFF.

The CDR3 sequence is CASSTSGGSQPQHF. CDR3 coding DNA: TGTGCCAGCAGTACCTCGGGGGGCAGTCAGCCCCAGCATTTT. The V gene is TRBV2, the J gene TRBJ1-5; a weak D match, TRBD1 (6 bases). There are 14 residues in the CDR3. Germline V gene data show CDR1 as SNHLY and CDR2 as FYNNEI. The germline V and J ends were trimmed by 5 bases and 6 bases, with 14 bases remaining between them.

This clonotype came up many times. The chain uses TRBV20-1 and TRBJ2-5, with 10 bases matching TRBD2. The CDR3 is 16 residues long. J gave up 6 bases and V 0 bases, and 10 bases lay outside the gene matches. The V gene's germline CDR1 is DFQATT and CDR2 SNEGSKA (reference sequence). CDR3 DNA: TGCAGTGCTAGAGACGCTAGCGGGGGTGGTTTCCAGACCCAGTACTTC. It encodes CSARDASGGGFQTQYF.

The gene calls are TRBV2 and TRBJ1-1, with unresolved D. Germline V gene sequence: CDR1 SNHLY, CDR2 FYNNEI. The CDR3 has 13 amino acids. Trimming pared 6 bases from V and 4 bases from J, leaving 12 bases between. In nucleotides, the CDR3 is TGTGCCAGCAGCTTAGCAGCGGGCACTGAAGCTTTCTTT. Its translation: CASSLAAGTEAFF. Looking up the rest from reference TRBV2 and TRBJ1-1 gives the full variable domain: EPEVTQTPSHQVTQMGQEVILRCVPISNHLYFYWYRQILGQKVEFLVSFYNNEISEKSEIFDDQFSVERPDGSNFTLKIRSTKLEDSAMYFCASSLAAGTEAFFGQGTRLTVV.

V and J are TRBV28 and TRBJ1-1; unclear D gene. V lost 2 bases and J lost 11, with 21 bases in between. Germline CDR1 is MDHEN and CDR2 is SYDVKM. This CDR3 has 15 amino acids. For the CDR3, the DNA is TGTGCCAGCAGTTTACCCTTCCTTGGGGATACTGGGGCTTTCTTT. This encodes CASSLPFLGDTGAFF. The whole variable domain, remainder taken from reference TRBV28 and TRBJ1-1, is DVKVTQSSRYLVKRTGEKVFLECVQDMDHENMFWYRQDPGLGLRLIYFSYDVKMKEKGDIPEGYSVSREKKERFSLILESASTNQTSMYLCASSLPFLGDTGAFFGQGTRLTVV.

This clonotype was observed at least ten times. The V gene is TRBV7-9, the J gene TRBJ1-4, with TRBD1 identical over 7 bases. The V gene end was trimmed by 5 bases and the J gene end by 7 bases; junction bases not matched to a gene: 10. The CDR3 sequence is 15 residues long. Per the germline V gene, CDR1 is SEHNR and CDR2 is FQNEAQ (reference sequence). The CDR3, as DNA: TGTGCCAGCAGCAGTAACAGGGGCGGCGTTGAAAAACTGTTTTTT. As protein: CASSSNRGGVEKLFF.

This clonotype was seen at least ten times. The V and J genes are TRBV28 and TRBJ2-7; D not certain. CDR3 length: 13 residues. V was clipped by 3 bases and J by 2 bases, with 8 bases between them. Germline CDR1 reads MDHEN; CDR2 reads SYDVKM. CDR3 sequence: CASSFGIPYEQYF. The CDR3 bases are TGTGCCAGCAGTTTTGGTATCCCCTACGAGCAGTACTTC.

The chain employs TRBV5-1 and TRBJ2-3; a possible D gene is TRBD2 (5 bases). The CDR3 has 16 amino acids. Looked up from germline, CDR1 is SGHRS and CDR2 is YFSETQ. The V end was cut by 7 bases, the J end by 5 bases, with 23 bases between. CDR3 DNA: TGCGCCAGCGCGTGGATTATAGGCCTACGGGAAGATACGCAGTATTTT. It translates to CASAWIIGLREDTQYF.

This clonotype has only a few counts. The gene calls are TRBV6-1 and TRBJ2-1; TRBD1 matches at 10 bases. The CDR3 consists of 16 residues. Per germline, CDR1 MNHNS and CDR2 SASEGT. The junction had 8 bases not matched to a gene; V was cut back by 7 bases and J by 2 bases. CDR3 residues: CASIHLGTGAYNEQFF. DNA of the CDR3: TGTGCCAGCATCCATCTAGGGACAGGGGCCTACAATGAGCAGTTCTTC.

This clonotype came up a few times. The gene calls are TRBV3-1 and TRBJ2-1; 9 nucleotides line up with TRBD1. This CDR3 region has 14 residues. The junction had 5 bases not matched to a gene; V was cut back by 2 bases and J by 9 bases. CDR1 and CDR2 (germline): LGHDT, YNNKEL (reference sequence). CDR3 in DNA: TGTGCCAGCAGCCAAACCGGGACAGGGTTTGAGCAGTTCTTC. Protein: CASSQTGTGFEQFF.

The V gene is TRBV13, the J gene TRBJ2-1; D remains ambiguous. The germline CDR1 and CDR2 sequences are PRHDT and FYEKMQ (reference sequence). This CDR3 contains 13 residues. V gave up 1 base and J gave up 6 bases, with 7 bases separating them. For the CDR3, the DNA is TGTGCCAGCAGCTTAGTACAGCCCAATGAGCAGTTCTTC. This translates into CASSLVQPNEQFF.

This clonotype was observed many times. The V gene is TRBV7-2, the J gene TRBJ2-2, with D tentatively TRBD1 or TRBD2 (6 bases each). This CDR3 region has 16 residues. The germline V and J ends were trimmed by 1 base and 7 bases, with 16 bases remaining between them. CDR1 SGHTA and CDR2 FQGNSA come from the germline V gene. DNA for the CDR3: TGTGCCAGCAGCTTAGACCCCCCGGGGGCGAGCGGGGAGCTGTTTTTT. Its translation is CASSLDPPGASGELFF.

This clonotype has just a few counts. V is TRBV14 and J is TRBJ1-1; 8 bases match TRBD1. Trimming took 2 bases from V and 4 from J; bases not matched to a gene: 6. The CDR3 totals 15 residues. Germline lookup yields CDR1 SGHDN and CDR2 FVKESK. CDR3 region: CASSQNRGVGTEAFF. The CDR3, as DNA: TGTGCCAGCAGCCAAAACAGGGGGGTCGGCACTGAAGCTTTCTTT. Filled out from reference TRBV14 and TRBJ1-1, the complete variable domain reads EAGVTQFPSHSVIEKGQTVTLRCDPISGHDNLYWYRRVMGKEIKFLLHFVKESKQDESGMPNNRFLAERTGGTYSTLKVQPAELEDSGVYFCASSQNRGVGTEAFFGQGTRLTVV.

This clonotype has only a few counts. The chain has TRBV9 and TRBJ1-1; D not certain. The CDR3 contains 13 residues. The germline V gene encodes CDR1 SGDLS and CDR2 YYNGEE. Deletions cut 0 bases from V and 7 bases from J, with 10 bases between. The CDR3 sequence: CASSVVAGGEAFF. The CDR3 DNA sequence: TGTGCCAGCAGCGTAGTGGCGGGAGGTGAAGCTTTCTTT.

DNA for the CDR3: TGTGCCAGCAGCTACTCGTCAACGATGAACTATGGCTACACCTTC. Translated: CASSYSSTMNYGYTF. The chain combines TRBV7-6 with TRBJ1-2; D call uncertain. This CDR3 has 15 residues. The germline CDR1 and CDR2 sequences are SGHVS and FNYEAQ. V was pared by 4 bases and J by 2 bases, with 14 bases between.

The chain is built from TRBV9 and TRBJ2-1; 12 nucleotides agree with TRBD2. CDR3 size: 21 residues. The V gene's germline CDR1 is SGDLS and CDR2 YYNGEE. The trim removed 4 bases at V and 2 bases at J, leaving 19 bases unmatched. Written as DNA, the CDR3 is TGTGCCAGCAGCCCCAGCATCGGGACTAGCGGGTTGGGGGCGACCTACAATGAGCAGTTCTTC. Amino acids: CASSPSIGTSGLGATYNEQFF.

The table lists this clonotype with a few counts. The CDR3 sequence: CSASLAQRYNEQFF. DNA for the CDR3: TGCAGCGCTTCCCTCGCGCAGCGTTACAATGAGCAGTTCTTC. This chain links TRBV29-1 with TRBJ2-1, with D unclear. The CDR3 runs to 14 residues. Germline CDR1 SQVTM, CDR2 ANQGSEA. V lost 7 bases to trimming and J lost 4 bases, with 17 bases between them.

V is TRBV27 and J is TRBJ2-3; 9 positions agree with TRBD2. V dropped 7 bases and J dropped 0; count of bases not matched to a gene: 2. CDR3 length: 14 residues. CDR1 is MNHEY and CDR2 is SMNVEV in the germline V gene (reference sequence). CDR3 bases: TGTGCCAGCAAGGGACTAGCAAGCACAGATACGCAGTATTTT. Residues: CASKGLASTDTQYF.

This chain connects TRBV30 to TRBJ2-2, with D unclear. V was cut by 5 bases and J by 2 bases, with 12 bases left in between. Germline CDR1 and CDR2: GTSNPN and SVGIG (reference sequence). The CDR3 is 14 residues long. The CDR3 DNA reads TGTGCCTGGGAAAGTGACTTCAACACCGGGGAGCTGTTTTTT. Its translation: CAWESDFNTGELFF.

This clonotype came up a few times. The chain recombines TRBV30 with TRBJ2-1, with D hard to call. The CDR3 totals 13 residues. Germline CDR1 and CDR2: GTSNPN and SVGIG (reference sequence). Deletions cut 4 bases from V and 1 base from J, with 8 bases between. The CDR3 coding sequence is TGTGCCTGGACGTACCTTTCCTACAATGAGCAGTTCTTC. Translation gives CAWTYLSYNEQFF.